A selection of T cell receptor beta chains follows, all from one sample in a study of type 1 regulatory T cells. TCRdb recomputed calls from the reads with MiXCR, one row per CDR3 protein. The data hold under 85,000 distinct CDR3 sequences, with 49% observed a single time. The antigens for these receptors are not known. The source material was cultured non-Tr1 T cells, either the whole culture or a sorted T cell fraction (not recorded which). These receptors were taken from a human donor in good health. Each CDR3 is given with its conserved first and last residue.

j_call: TRBJ2-4
v_call: TRBV7-9
cdr3_aa: CASSFVFGAKNIQYF

j_call: TRBJ1-3
v_call: TRBV29-1
cdr3_aa: CSARWGNTIYF

j_call: TRBJ2-1
v_call: TRBV20-1
cdr3_aa: CSATRLAGVSNEQFF

j_call: TRBJ2-7
v_call: TRBV7-9
cdr3_aa: CASSPMRGPYEQYF

j_call: TRBJ2-5
v_call: TRBV5-1
cdr3_aa: CASSLGSSGAQETQYF

j_call: TRBJ1-5
v_call: TRBV24-1
cdr3_aa: CATSDGTGGNQPQHF

j_call: TRBJ1-5
v_call: TRBV28
cdr3_aa: CASSLQGAGSNQPQHF

j_call: TRBJ1-4
v_call: TRBV7-2
cdr3_aa: CASSLSTGGAEKLFF

j_call: TRBJ1-3
v_call: TRBV7-9
cdr3_aa: CASSLDQGSWNTIYF

j_call: TRBJ1-3
v_call: TRBV4-1
cdr3_aa: CASSREGQLSGNTIYF

j_call: TRBJ2-1
v_call: TRBV2
cdr3_aa: CASSGVISELGGDRDNEQFF

j_call: TRBJ2-7
v_call: TRBV20-1
cdr3_aa: CSATPGQGIDEQYF

j_call: TRBJ2-1
v_call: TRBV19
cdr3_aa: CASSMLPNEQFF

j_call: TRBJ1-1
v_call: TRBV11-2
cdr3_aa: CASSLQKNTEAFF

j_call: TRBJ2-5
v_call: TRBV11-3
cdr3_aa: CASSLVSRAAGQETQYF

j_call: TRBJ1-1
v_call: TRBV2
cdr3_aa: CASSERGYKAEAFF

j_call: TRBJ2-7
v_call: TRBV3-1
cdr3_aa: CASSQRTSGASTYEQYF

j_call: NA
v_call: TRBV6-5
cdr3_aa: CASTTPGADTQHF

j_call: TRBJ1-6
v_call: TRBV28
cdr3_aa: CASLGSQVVSYNSPLHF

j_call: TRBJ1-1
v_call: TRBV18
cdr3_aa: CASSPEKRPNTEAFF

j_call: TRBJ2-7
v_call: TRBV27
cdr3_aa: CASSSSGQRTYEQYF

j_call: TRBJ2-7
v_call: TRBV10-3
cdr3_aa: CAISEPLERTDRGGPYEQYF

j_call: TRBJ2-2
v_call: TRBV6-6
cdr3_aa: CASTGRGFPGELFF

j_call: TRBJ2-5
v_call: TRBV7-9
cdr3_aa: CASRSRGPKETQYF

j_call: TRBJ1-1
v_call: TRBV29-1
cdr3_aa: CSFRDGVMNTKAFF

j_call: TRBJ1-1
v_call: TRBV10-3
cdr3_aa: CAISHRRDRGAMNTEAFF

j_call: TRBJ2-1
v_call: TRBV28
cdr3_aa: CASSGRGLPIHFF

j_call: TRBJ1-6
v_call: TRBV6-1
cdr3_aa: CASSEGGFGAPLHF

j_call: TRBJ1-5
v_call: TRBV15
cdr3_aa: CATSREGSGDDQPQHF

j_call: TRBJ2-1
v_call: TRBV12-3/TRBV12-4
cdr3_aa: CASGVQGAGGGNEQFF

j_call: TRBJ2-5
v_call: TRBV4-1
cdr3_aa: CASSQGGGYKQETQYF

j_call: TRBJ1-6
v_call: TRBV20-1
cdr3_aa: CSARAGTSSPLHF

j_call: TRBJ2-5
v_call: TRBV6-4
cdr3_aa: CASSEKRQVGSQETQYF

j_call: TRBJ2-1
v_call: TRBV29-1
cdr3_aa: CSVEAPGQEFF

j_call: TRBJ1-1
v_call: TRBV18
cdr3_aa: CASSPLRDTEAFF

j_call: TRBJ2-3
v_call: TRBV20-1
cdr3_aa: CSARAGGMADTQYF

j_call: TRBJ1-5
v_call: TRBV6-1
cdr3_aa: CASSEALGQGGNQPQHF

j_call: TRBJ2-1
v_call: TRBV3-1
cdr3_aa: CATRGQDFYNEQFF

j_call: TRBJ1-4
v_call: TRBV20-1
cdr3_aa: CSAPPSLTPNEKLFF

j_call: TRBJ2-7
v_call: TRBV20-1
cdr3_aa: CSARGQGATSFEQYF